This record looks at one T cell receptor beta chain sequence and its context. The antigen remains undetermined. This sample was taken from a study of glioma-infiltrating T cells after dendritic cell vaccination. Notes on the study in general: Survival was not directly related to TCR clonality in these patients.

The PCR used 60 V beta and 13 J beta primers. The protocol was immunoSEQ multiplex PCR, while the TCRdb copy is restricted to in-frame clones and leaves out a portion. The table includes about 65,000 clones, roughly nine tenths detected once. The time point: after dendritic cell vaccination, including at tumor progression/relapse. All glioblastoma patients lacked an isocitrate dehydrogenase mutation. Before vaccination, two weeks after the third vaccination, and at progression, PBMC were collected. The CDR3 runs to 16 residues. This receptor was taken from a human donor with glioblastoma. The chain has TRBV21-1 and TRBJ2-5; TRBD2 is taken as the D call from the table, unchecked against the DNA. TRBV21-1 is given as a pseudogene. Sequencing used blood, obtained after dendritic cell vaccination. The CDR3 bases are TGTGCCAGCAGCTTACAGCGGGGGGGCGATCGGGAGACCCAGTACTTC. Translated, it gives CASSLQRGGDRETQYF.